Following are 11 T cell receptor beta chains from one sample sequenced in a study of OX40 agonist ivuxolimab in advanced cancers. Clones were read by immunoSEQ multiplex PCR, and TCRdb kept only the in-frame ones, dropping some. The sample carries under 65,000 clones, about nine tenths recorded once. Sequences were derived from CD4+ or CD8+ T cells sorted from blood, sampled in a trial of the OX40 agonist ivuxolimab. These receptors originate from an adult with an advanced solid tumor such as melanoma, head and neck, liver or kidney cancer.

The V and J genes are TRBV4-3 and TRBJ2-2, with D tentatively TRBD2 (6 bases). Germline V gives CDR1 LGHNA, CDR2 YSLEER. This CDR3 spans 16 amino acids. V gave up 0 bases and J gave up 4 bases, with 12 bases separating them. In DNA, the CDR3 is TGCGCCAGCAGCCAAGAATCCGGGCGGGGCACCGGGGAGCTGTTTTTT. Its translation is CASSQESGRGTGELFF.

The genes are TRBV25-1 and TRBJ2-1, with 8 nucleotides matching TRBD1. The ends lost 8 bases at V and 7 bases at J; junction bases unmatched: 7. Germline CDR1 and CDR2: MGHDK and SYGVNS. The CDR3 totals 13 residues. This CDR3 reads CASQQDRDNEQFF. In nucleotides, the CDR3 is TGTGCCAGCCAACAGGACAGGGATAATGAGCAGTTCTTC.

The chain joins TRBV28 to TRBJ2-2, with D uncertain. This CDR3 contains 14 residues. The germline V gene encodes CDR1 MDHEN and CDR2 SYDVKM. V was pared by 1 base and J by 6 bases, with 9 bases between. The CDR3: CASSLLSLSGELFF. Written as DNA, the CDR3 is TGTGCCAGCAGTTTATTATCTCTGTCCGGGGAGCTGTTTTTT.

This clone was observed a single time. The J gene is TRBJ2-3, the V gene TRBV5-4; 13 nucleotides match TRBD2. The V and J ends lost 5 bases and 1 base, in that order; junction bases with no gene match: 7. Germline lookup yields CDR1 SGHNT and CDR2 YYREEE (reference sequence). The CDR3 is made up of 17 amino acids. The CDR3 DNA sequence: TGTGCCAGCAGGTGGGGACTAGCGGGATGGGGCACAGATACGCAGTATTTT. Its protein product is CASRWGLAGWGTDTQYF.

CDR3 residues: CASSAPGDTQYF. The CDR3, as DNA: TGCGCCAGCAGCGCCCCCGGGGATACGCAGTATTTT. V is TRBV5-1 and J is TRBJ2-3; no definite D call. Looked up from germline, CDR1 is SGHRS and CDR2 is YFSETQ. Trimming removed 4 bases at V and 6 bases at J, with 9 bases between. This CDR3 comprises 12 residues.

A few counts support this clone. The gene calls are TRBV28 and TRBJ2-7; D uncertain. CDR1 and CDR2 (germline): MDHEN, SYDVKM. The CDR3 runs 12 residues. V was shortened by 1 base and J by 6 bases, with 7 bases between the two germline ends. CDR3 nucleotide sequence: TGTGCCAGCAGTTTATTGGTCGGCGAGCAGTACTTC. Translated: CASSLLVGEQYF. Full variable domain (outside the CDR3, taken from reference TRBV28 and TRBJ2-7): DVKVTQSSRYLVKRTGEKVFLECVQDMDHENMFWYRQDPGLGLRLIYFSYDVKMKEKGDIPEGYSVSREKKERFSLILESASTNQTSMYLCASSLLVGEQYFGPGTRLTVT.

This chain links TRBV29-1 with TRBJ1-4, with D perhaps matching TRBD1 (6 bases). Germline loops: CDR1 SQVTM, CDR2 ANQGSEA. The ends were cut back, 6 bases at V and 0 bases at J, with 14 bases in the middle. CDR3 length equals 15 residues. In DNA, the CDR3 is TGCAGCGTATCGGGACACAAGGCAACTAATGAAAAACTGTTTTTT. This sequence encodes CSVSGHKATNEKLFF.

This clone appeared once. This chain connects TRBV7-3 to TRBJ2-5, with D perhaps matching TRBD1 or TRBD2 (6 bases each). Germline V gene lookup returns CDR1 SGHTA and CDR2 FQGTGA. The CDR3 length is 17 residues. Trimming took off 5 bases at V and 9 bases at J, with 28 bases between the two ends. This CDR3 reads CASSTPSGQRAEGAQYF. The CDR3 DNA is TGTGCCAGCAGCACCCCCTCCGGACAGCGGGCCGAGGGGGCCCAGTACTTC.

The V and J genes are TRBV7-6 and TRBJ2-3; D not certain. CDR1 is SGHVS and CDR2 is FNYEAQ in the germline V gene. The V and J ends lost 2 bases and 5 bases respectively, with 2 bases between them. This CDR3 is built from 11 residues. The CDR3 DNA reads TGTGCCAGCAGCTTACAAGATACGCAGTATTTT. This codes for CASSLQDTQYF. The whole variable domain, remainder taken from reference TRBV7-6 and TRBJ2-3, is GAGVSQSPRYKVTKRGQDVALRCDPISGHVSLYWYRQALGQGPEFLTYFNYEAQQDKSGLPNDRFSAERPEGSISTLTIQRTEQRDSAMYRCASSLQDTQYFGPGTRLTVL.

This clone was counted a single time. The chain has TRBV5-4 and TRBJ1-2; D ambiguous. Germline CDR1 is SGHNT and CDR2 is YYREEE (reference sequence). Between the trimmed V and J ends, which lost 0 bases and 2 bases, there was a span of 8 bases. The CDR3 runs 14 residues. CDR3 residues: CASSLALGNYGYTF. The CDR3 nucleotides read TGTGCCAGCAGCTTGGCCCTGGGGAACTATGGCTACACCTTC. Looking up the rest from reference TRBV5-4 and TRBJ1-2 gives the full variable domain: ETGVTQSPTHLIKTRGQQVTLRCSSQSGHNTVSWYQQALGQGPQFIFQYYREEENGRGNFPPRFSGLQFPNYSSELNVNALELDDSALYLCASSLALGNYGYTFGSGTRLTVV.

The count of this clone is one. V is TRBV9 and J is TRBJ1-3, with D hard to call. V lost 0 bases and J 4 bases, leaving 5 bases between the germline ends. The CDR3 length is 13 residues. From germline, CDR1 is SGDLS and CDR2 YYNGEE. The CDR3 DNA is TGTGCCAGCAGCGTAGTGGAAGGAAACACCATATATTTT. Protein product: CASSVVEGNTIYF.